This TCR beta chain was recovered during a study of technical replicates of blood from a handful of donors. This CDR3 region has 16 residues. The V gene lost 7 bases and the J gene lost 6 bases, with 25 bases spanning the gap. Germline V lookup: CDR1 SNHLY, CDR2 FYNNEI. TCRdb keeps only in-frame clones here, not all; method: immunoSEQ multiplex PCR. Of 91,000 or so clones in the sample, about 95% were seen once. The material sequenced was T cells isolated from PBMCs. V usage is TRBV2 and J usage is TRBJ2-7; TRBD2 is a possible D gene (5 bases). This clonotype originated in a human donor in good health. CDR3 DNA sequence: TGTGCCAGCATCGGGGTTCCCTCCGGGCCCCACACCGAGCAGTACTTC. Translating it yields CASIGVPSGPHTEQYF.